This TCR beta chain was recovered during a study of blood T cell repertoires in COVID-19. The overall study: Nucleic acid was either cDNA or gDNA, and it came from T cells, B-cell-depleted T cells, or PBMCs.

Recruits, aged roughly 18 to 95 years, lived in 24 US areas. Germline loops: CDR1 SGHTA, CDR2 FQGNSA. V trimming: 3 bases; J trimming: 3 bases; junction bases outside the gene matches: 8. The CDR3 sequence is 16 residues long. Per the authors' pipeline: Nucleated cell counts were estimated from reference gene primer amplification. The data were produced by immunoSEQ multiplex PCR, yet TCRdb's version contains in-frame clones alone and is incomplete. From that table come the V and J calls and clone size; the DNA was used to work out D and trimming. This table holds 220,000 or so clones, just under 90% found once.

The specimen sequenced was PBMCs or T cells enriched from blood (not recorded which). The sequence was obtained from a man in his fifties or sixties who had been exposed to COVID-19. The chain recombines TRBV7-2 with TRBJ1-5, with 7 bases lining up with TRBD1. The CDR3 bases are TGTGCCAGCAGCTTGGAGACAGGGTTGGACAATCAGCCCCAGCATTTT. This gives the protein CASSLETGLDNQPQHF.